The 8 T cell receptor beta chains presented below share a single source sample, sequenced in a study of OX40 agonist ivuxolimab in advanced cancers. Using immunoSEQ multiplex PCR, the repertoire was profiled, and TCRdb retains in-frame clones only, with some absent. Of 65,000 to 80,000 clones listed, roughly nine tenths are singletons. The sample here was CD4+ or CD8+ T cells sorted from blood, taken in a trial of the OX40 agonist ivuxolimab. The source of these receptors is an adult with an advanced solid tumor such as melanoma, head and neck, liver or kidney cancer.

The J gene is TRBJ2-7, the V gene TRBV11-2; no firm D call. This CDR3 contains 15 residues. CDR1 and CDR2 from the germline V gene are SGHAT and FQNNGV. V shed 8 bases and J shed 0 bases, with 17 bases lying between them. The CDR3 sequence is CASAEELVPSYEQYF. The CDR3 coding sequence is TGTGCCAGCGCCGAGGAGCTAGTCCCCTCCTACGAGCAGTACTTC.

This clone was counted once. The CDR3 DNA reads TGCGCCAGCAGTGAGTCGGGGACAGCGACTTACAATGAGCAGTTCTTC. This translates into CASSESGTATYNEQFF. This sequence joins TRBV10-1 and TRBJ2-1, with TRBD1 identical over 7 bases. Trimming cost V 0 bases and J 4 bases; bases outside gene matches: 6. In germline, CDR1 is WNHNN, CDR2 SYGVQD (reference sequence). The CDR3 spans 16 residues.

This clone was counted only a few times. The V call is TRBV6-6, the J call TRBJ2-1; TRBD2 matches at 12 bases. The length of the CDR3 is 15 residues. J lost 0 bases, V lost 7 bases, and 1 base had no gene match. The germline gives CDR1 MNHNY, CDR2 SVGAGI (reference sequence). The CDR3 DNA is TGTGCCAGCACGACTAGCGGGAGCTCCTACAATGAGCAGTTCTTC. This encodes CASTTSGSSYNEQFF.

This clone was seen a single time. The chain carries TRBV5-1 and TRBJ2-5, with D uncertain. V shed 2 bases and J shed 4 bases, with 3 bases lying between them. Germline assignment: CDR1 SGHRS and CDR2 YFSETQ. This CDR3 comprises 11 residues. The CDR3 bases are TGCGCCAGCAGCTTTGGAGAGACCCAGTACTTC. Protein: CASSFGETQYF.

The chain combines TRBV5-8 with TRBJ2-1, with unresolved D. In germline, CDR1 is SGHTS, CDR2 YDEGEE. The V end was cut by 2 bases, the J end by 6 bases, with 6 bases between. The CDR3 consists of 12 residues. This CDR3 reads CASSFDLNEQFF. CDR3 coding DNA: TGTGCCAGCAGCTTCGATCTCAATGAGCAGTTCTTC.

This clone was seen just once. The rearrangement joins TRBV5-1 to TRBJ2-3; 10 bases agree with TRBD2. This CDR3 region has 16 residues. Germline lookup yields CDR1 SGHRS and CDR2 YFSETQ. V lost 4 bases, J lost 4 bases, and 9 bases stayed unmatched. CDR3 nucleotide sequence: TGCGCCAGCAGCCCGGCTCTAGCGGGAGTGGCAGATACGCAGTATTTT. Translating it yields CASSPALAGVADTQYF.

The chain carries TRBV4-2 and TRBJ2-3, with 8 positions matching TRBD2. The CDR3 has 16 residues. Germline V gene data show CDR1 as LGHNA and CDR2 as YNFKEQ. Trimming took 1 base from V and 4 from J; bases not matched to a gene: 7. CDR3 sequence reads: CASSQGVAGISDTQYF. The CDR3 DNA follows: TGTGCCAGCAGCCAAGGGGTAGCGGGAATATCAGATACGCAGTATTTT.

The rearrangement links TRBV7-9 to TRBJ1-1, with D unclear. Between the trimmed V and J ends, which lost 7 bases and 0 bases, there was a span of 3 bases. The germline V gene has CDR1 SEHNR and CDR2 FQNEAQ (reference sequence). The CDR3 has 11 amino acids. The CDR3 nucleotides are TGTGCCAGCACTCTGAACACTGAAGCTTTCTTT. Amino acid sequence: CASTLNTEAFF.